The entry below describes one T cell receptor beta chain. This record belongs to a study of T cell responses to AZD1222 COVID-19 vaccine. Produced via immunoSEQ multiplex PCR; TCRdb's table is partial and in-frame only. The sample holds some 110,000 clones, approximately 90% seen once. The sequence came from an adult in good health. The starting material was peripheral blood, obtained on day 0 of AZD1222 vaccination.

The DNA for the CDR3 is TGTGCCAGCAGTTATCCATCGACAGGAGCCACAGAGACCCAGTACTTC. Protein sequence: CASSYPSTGATETQYF. V usage is TRBV6-5 and J usage is TRBJ2-5; tentative D call: TRBD1 (6 bases). The CDR3 totals 16 residues. The germline V and J ends were trimmed by 3 bases and 4 bases, with 18 bases remaining between them. Germline loops: CDR1 MNHEY, CDR2 SVGAGI.